Each of the 12 T cell receptor beta chains below was sequenced from the same sample in a study of blood T cell repertoires in COVID-19. Some clones are missing from TCRdb's copy, which holds only in-frame ones; the method was immunoSEQ multiplex PCR. The sample records 250,000 to 400,000 clones, around 89% being singletons. The sequencing input was peripheral blood. The receptors were gathered from a woman under 40 with COVID-19, enrolled during active disease.

V is TRBV5-1 and J is TRBJ2-1; TRBD2 matches 13 bases. Unmatched junction bases numbered 7, after V lost 3 bases and J lost 4 bases. Per germline, CDR1 SGHRS and CDR2 YFSETQ. The CDR3 is 17 amino acids. The CDR3: CASSSEGTSGTYNEQFF. CDR3 nucleotides: TGCGCCAGCAGCTCGGAAGGGACTAGCGGGACTTACAATGAGCAGTTCTTC.

The chain carries TRBV11-1 and TRBJ1-1; D is unresolved. Deletions cut 2 bases from V and 1 base from J, with 5 bases between. CDR1 is SGHAT, CDR2 FQDESV, per germline (reference sequence). The length of the CDR3 is 13 residues. Here the CDR3 reads CASSLTANTEAFF. The CDR3 bases are TGTGCCAGCAGCTTAACAGCGAACACTGAAGCTTTCTTT.

This chain connects TRBV7-2 to TRBJ2-1; 11 bases are a match to TRBD1. V lost 6 bases and J lost 7; bases outside the gene matches: 8. The CDR3 runs to 15 residues. Germline V gene sequence: CDR1 SGHTA, CDR2 FQGNSA. The CDR3 loop reads CASSRDRGYYNEQFF. CDR3 in DNA: TGTGCCAGCAGTAGGGACAGGGGGTATTATAATGAGCAGTTCTTC.

CDR3 residues: CASSYRGQTEAFF. The CDR3 DNA is TGTGCCAGCAGCTACAGGGGGCAGACTGAAGCTTTCTTT. The rearrangement uses TRBV5-4 and TRBJ1-1, with 9 bases aligning to TRBD1. CDR3 size: 13 residues. CDR1 and CDR2 (germline): SGHNT, YYREEE (reference sequence). V dropped 3 bases and J dropped 5; count of bases not matched to a gene: 2. The full variable domain, in which reference TRBV5-4 and TRBJ1-1 provide the parts outside the CDR3, is ETGVTQSPTHLIKTRGQQVTLRCSSQSGHNTVSWYQQALGQGPQFIFQYYREEENGRGNFPPRFSGLQFPNYSSELNVNALELDDSALYLCASSYRGQTEAFFGQGTRLTVV.

Notes on this clone: The same CDR3 is also encoded by other DNA sequences in this sample. This sequence joins TRBV7-2 and TRBJ2-1; 8 nucleotides align to TRBD2. CDR3 size: 15 residues. CDR1 SGHTA and CDR2 FQGNSA come from the germline V gene. The J segment lost 4 bases and the V segment lost 2 bases, leaving 4 bases of the junction unmatched. This CDR3 is CASSLTSGPYNEQFF. CDR3 in DNA: TGTGCCAGCAGCTTAACTAGCGGACCTTACAATGAGCAGTTCTTC. Full variable domain (remainder filled in from reference TRBV7-2 and TRBJ2-1): GAGVSQSPSNKVTEKGKDVELRCDPISGHTALYWYRQSLGQGLEFLIYFQGNSAPDKSGLPSDRFSAERTGGSVSTLTIQRTQQEDSAVYLCASSLTSGPYNEQFFGPGTRLTVL.

This chain joins TRBV19 and TRBJ2-3; 8 bases fit TRBD2. From germline, CDR1 is LNHDA and CDR2 SQIVND (reference sequence). This CDR3 has 15 amino acids. V shed 4 bases and J 5 bases; nucleotides not matched to a gene: 8. CDR3 region: CASSRGGLDGDTQYF. The CDR3 bases are TGTGCCAGTAGTAGAGGGGGACTAGATGGAGATACGCAGTATTTT.

This sequence joins TRBV6-6 and TRBJ2-1, with 10 bases fitting TRBD2. Looked up from germline, CDR1 is MNHNY and CDR2 is SVGAGI (reference sequence). The trim removed 5 bases at V and 4 bases at J, leaving 11 bases unmatched. This CDR3 region has 17 residues. DNA of the CDR3: TGTGCCAGCAGTCTGACTAGACGAGCGGGGGGGTACAATGAGCAGTTCTTC. Translation: CASSLTRRAGGYNEQFF.

The rearrangement links TRBV2 to TRBJ1-2; D is ambiguous. The CDR3 spans 12 residues. V lost 8 bases to trimming and J lost 1 base, with 8 bases between them. Per germline, CDR1 SNHLY and CDR2 FYNNEI. CDR3 protein: CASLYNNYGYTF. The CDR3 DNA follows: TGTGCCAGCTTGTACAATAACTATGGCTACACCTTC.

This rearrangement joins TRBV14 to TRBJ1-1; D perhaps matches TRBD1 (5 bases). V lost 2 bases to trimming and J lost 5 bases, with 9 bases between them. This CDR3 has 13 amino acids. Germline V CDR1 and CDR2: SGHDN, FVKESK. CDR3 loop: CASSQLGVTEAFF. DNA for the CDR3: TGTGCCAGCAGCCAACTAGGGGTGACTGAAGCTTTCTTT.

J is TRBJ1-3 and V is TRBV18; D is unresolved. Germline V CDR1 and CDR2: KGHSH, LQKENI. V lost 3 bases and J lost 2, with 8 bases in between. This CDR3 has 14 residues. In nucleotides, the CDR3 is TGTGCCAGCTCACCGAGAGTGCCTGGAAACACCATATATTTT. As protein: CASSPRVPGNTIYF.

The V call is TRBV2, the J call TRBJ2-3, with unresolved D. Trimming removed 6 bases from V and 3 bases from J, with 16 bases in between. The CDR3 spans 15 residues. CDR1 and CDR2 from the germline V gene are SNHLY and FYNNEI. CDR3 nucleotide sequence: TGTGCCAGCAGCGCGAATCAGGTTTCTACAGATACGCAGTATTTT. This encodes CASSANQVSTDTQYF. Full variable domain (rest looked up from reference TRBV2 and TRBJ2-3): EPEVTQTPSHQVTQMGQEVILRCVPISNHLYFYWYRQILGQKVEFLVSFYNNEISEKSEIFDDQFSVERPDGSNFTLKIRSTKLEDSAMYFCASSANQVSTDTQYFGPGTRLTVL.

This chain joins TRBV30 and TRBJ1-1; no reliable D call. The CDR3 has 11 residues. Trimming removed 2 bases at V and 5 bases at J, with 6 bases between. Germline CDR1 reads GTSNPN; CDR2 reads SVGIG (reference sequence). The CDR3 DNA sequence: TGTGCCTGGAGTCCTCGTACTGAAGCTTTCTTT. It is translated as CAWSPRTEAFF.